The table lists the clone carrying this T cell receptor (beta chain) with a count of one. The antigen remains unidentified. This record belongs to a study of cytomegalovirus exposure and HLA in healthy donors. The CDR3 is 14 amino acids. Looked up from germline, CDR1 is MGHDK and CDR2 is SYGVNS. J gave up 6 bases and V 5 bases, and 5 bases lay outside the gene matches. With 60 Vbeta and 13 Jbeta primers, the PCR was carried out. TCRdb's copy holds only in-frame clones and misses some; the assay was immunoSEQ multiplex PCR. Here the sample spans 95,000 to 100,000 clones, over 60% being singletons. The study's findings and limits: Relative to the roughly 690-donor mean, N-insertions were reportedly fewer in an Asian-associated ancestry cluster in a later analysis.

This TCR derives from a human donor in good health. V usage is TRBV25-1 and J usage is TRBJ2-3; TRBD1 agrees at 10 bases. The sample comprised PBMCs. CDR3 DNA: TGTGCCAGCAGTTGGGACAGGGGCGCCGATACGCAGTATTTT. Translation gives CASSWDRGADTQYF.